The T cell receptor beta chain described here comes from a study of post-analysis software for immune sequencing data. Unique molecular identifiers were carried by the TCR beta cDNA libraries. One entry per CDR3 protein results from TCRdb running MiXCR on the PCR reads. The table shows 750,000 to 950,000 distinct CDR3 sequences, with roughly 50% occurring only once. On this clonotype: Antigen specificity is unknown.

General observations from the study: Five or six TRBV segments, TRBV5-6, TRBV5-1 and TRBV20-1 among them, were found more frequent in patients than controls.

CDR1 is SGHAT and CDR2 is FQNNGV in the germline V gene. This CDR3 spans 16 amino acids. V gave up 8 bases and J gave up 11 bases, with 30 bases separating them. The receptor comes from a girl aged 5 to 17 with multiple sclerosis. The sample taken for sequencing was blood. This chain joins TRBV11-2 and TRBJ1-1; TRBD1 is a possible D gene (6 bases). CDR3 sequence: CASHRRQGIEGPYAFF. CDR3 coding DNA: TGTGCCAGCCATCGCCGGCAGGGGATTGAGGGGCCTTACGCTTTCTTT.